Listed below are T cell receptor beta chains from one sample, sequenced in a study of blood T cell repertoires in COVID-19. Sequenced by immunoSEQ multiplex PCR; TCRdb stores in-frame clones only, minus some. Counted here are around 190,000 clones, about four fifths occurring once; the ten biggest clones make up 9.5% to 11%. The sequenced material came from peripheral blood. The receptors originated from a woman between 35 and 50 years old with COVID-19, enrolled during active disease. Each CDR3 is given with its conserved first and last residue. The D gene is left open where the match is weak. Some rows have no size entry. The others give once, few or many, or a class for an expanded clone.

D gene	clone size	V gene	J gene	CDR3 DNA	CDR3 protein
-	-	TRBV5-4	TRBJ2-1	TGTGCCAGCAGCCCCTCAAGCCTGAGGGATGAGCAGTTCTTC	CASSPSSLRDEQFF
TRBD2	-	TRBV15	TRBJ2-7	TGTGCCACCAGCGGCTATACTAGCGGTCGAGCCTACGAGCAGTACTTC	CATSGYTSGRAYEQYF
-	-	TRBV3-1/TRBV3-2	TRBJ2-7	TGTGCCAGCAGCCAAGCCCATTTCTACGAGCAGTACTTC	CASSQAHFYEQYF
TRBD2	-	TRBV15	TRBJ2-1	TGTGCCACCAGGCCGGAGGAGGGGAGGGCCCCAAATGAGCAGTTCTTC	CATRPEEGRAPNEQFF
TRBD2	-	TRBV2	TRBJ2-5	TGTGCCAGCAGTGAAGGCGGGGGGCTCGAGACCCAGTACTTC	CASSEGGGLETQYF
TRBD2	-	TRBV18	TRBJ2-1	TGTGCCAGCTCACGGAGCGGGGGGGCCGATGCGATGTTCTTC	CASSRSGGADAMFF
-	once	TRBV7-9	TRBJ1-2	TGTGCCAGCAGCACCGGGTCCCGGGACTTCTATGGCTACACCTTC	CASSTGSRDFYGYTF
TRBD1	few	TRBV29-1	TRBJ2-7	TGCAGCGGTGGGACAGGGACAGGGAACGAGCAGTACTTC	CSGGTGTGNEQYF
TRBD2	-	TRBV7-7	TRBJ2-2	TGTGCTAGCAGCTCCGCAAACGGACTAGCGGGAACCGGGGAGCTGTTTTTT	CASSSANGLAGTGELFF
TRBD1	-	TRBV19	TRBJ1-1	TGTGCCAGTAGTGCGAGTCAGGGGGTCACTGAAGCTTTCTTT	CASSASQGVTEAFF
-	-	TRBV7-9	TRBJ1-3	TGTGCCAGCAGCTTGGGGGCGGCCTACTCTGGAAACACCATATATTTT	CASSLGAAYSGNTIYF
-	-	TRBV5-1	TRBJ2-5	TGCGCCAGCAGCTACAACAGGTACCAAGAGACCCAGTACTTC	CASSYNRYQETQYF
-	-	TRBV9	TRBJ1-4	TGTGCCAGCATTCGCGGGGCAACTAATGAAAAACTGTTTTTT	CASIRGATNEKLFF
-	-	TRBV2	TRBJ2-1	TGTGCCAGCACTCGGGGGGGGACAGGGAGGAATGAGCAGTTCTTC	CASTRGGTGRNEQFF
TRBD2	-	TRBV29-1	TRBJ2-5	TGCAGTACAACCGGGACTAGCGGGCGTGAGACCCAGTACTTC	CSTTGTSGRETQYF
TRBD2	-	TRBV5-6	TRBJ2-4	TGTGCCAGCAGCAATACCCCTGCGGGAGCCGATAAAAACATTCAGTACTTC	CASSNTPAGADKNIQYF
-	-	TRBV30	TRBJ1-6	TGTGCCTGGAGTGTCGAAGCCACCGCCCGTTCACCCCTCCACTTT	CAWSVEATARSPLHF
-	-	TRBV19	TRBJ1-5	TGTGCCAGTAGTATGGGTGGAAGGGGGAATCAGCCCCAGCATTTT	CASSMGGRGNQPQHF
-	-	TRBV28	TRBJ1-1	TGTGCCAGCAGTTGGACACAGGTGAACACTGAAGCTTTCTTT	CASSWTQVNTEAFF
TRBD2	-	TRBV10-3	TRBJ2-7	TGTGCCATCAGGGAGACTAGCGGGAGCTACGAGCAGTACTTC	CAIRETSGSYEQYF
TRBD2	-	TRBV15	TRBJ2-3	TGTGCCACCAGCGGAGCGGGGGGGCCGGCAGATACGCAGTATTTT	CATSGAGGPADTQYF
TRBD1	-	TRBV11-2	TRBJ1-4	TGTGCCAGCAGCCCACAGGCAGGGGGAGGAAAACTGTTTTTT	CASSPQAGGGKLFF
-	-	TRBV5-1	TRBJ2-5	TGCGCCAGCAGCTTGCCATTACAGGGTAGAGAGACCCAGTACTTC	CASSLPLQGRETQYF
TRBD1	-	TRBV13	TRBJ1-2	TGTGCCAGCAGCAACCGAACCGGGACAGGGGGCATCTATGGCTACACCTTC	CASSNRTGTGGIYGYTF
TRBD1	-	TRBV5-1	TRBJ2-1	TGCGCCAGCAAAGAGACAGGGGGTAAGAACAATGAGCAGTTCTTC	CASKETGGKNNEQFF
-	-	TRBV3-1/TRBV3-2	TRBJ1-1	TGTGCCAGCAGCTCATCGGCCTGGGGGCGCACTGAAGCTTTCTTT	CASSSSAWGRTEAFF
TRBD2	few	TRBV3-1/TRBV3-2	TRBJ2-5	TGTGCCAGCAGCCAAGTCGCGTCGGGGGGAAAAGAGACCCAGTACTTC	CASSQVASGGKETQYF
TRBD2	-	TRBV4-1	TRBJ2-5	TGCGCCAGCAGCCCCCGTAGCGGGAGGGGTGCGGAGACCCAGTACTTC	CASSPRSGRGAETQYF
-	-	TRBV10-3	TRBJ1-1	TGTGCCATCAGTAACAGGAGAGAAGCTTTCTTT	CAISNRREAFF
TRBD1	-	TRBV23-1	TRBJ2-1	TGCGCCAGCAGTCCCTCCGGGACAGGGTGCTTTTTCTCCTACAATGAGCAGTTCTTC	CASSPSGTGCFFSYNEQFF
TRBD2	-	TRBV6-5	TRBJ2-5	TGTGCCAGCAGATCACTAGCGGGACACCATATGACCCAGTACTTC	CASRSLAGHHMTQYF
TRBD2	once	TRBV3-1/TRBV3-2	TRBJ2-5	TGTGCCAGCAGTCCCGGACTAGCGGATCTTGAGACCCAGTACTTC	CASSPGLADLETQYF
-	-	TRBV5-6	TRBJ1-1	TGTGCCAGCAGCGGCCCACAGGGTGGCACTGAAGCTTTCTTT	CASSGPQGGTEAFF
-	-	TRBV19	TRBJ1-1	TGTGCCAGTAGTCTCCAGGGGCCGGGCATTGAAGCTTTCTTT	CASSLQGPGIEAFF
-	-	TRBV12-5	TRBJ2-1	TGTGCTAGTTACGGGAGCTCCTACAATGAGCAGTTCTTC	CASYGSSYNEQFF
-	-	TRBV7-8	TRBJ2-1	TGTGCCAGCAGCCCGCGGCTAACCTCCTACAATGAGCAGTTCTTC	CASSPRLTSYNEQFF
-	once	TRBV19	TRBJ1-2	TGTGCCAGTAGTCTTGGACAGACATTCTATGGCTACACCTTC	CASSLGQTFYGYTF
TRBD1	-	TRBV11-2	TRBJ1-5	TGTGCCAGCAGCTTAACAGGGGATCAGCCCCAGCATTTT	CASSLTGDQPQHF
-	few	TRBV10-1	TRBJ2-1	TGCGCCAGCAGTGAGACCCGGGACTCCGGCGCCCGCGGGCAGTTCTTC	CASSETRDSGARGQFF
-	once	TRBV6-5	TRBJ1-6	TGTGCCAGCAGGCAGACCTTCGACGGGTATTCACCCCTCCACTTT	CASRQTFDGYSPLHF
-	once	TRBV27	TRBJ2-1	TGTGCCAGCAGTTTTGGACTACGGGCGGGTGAGCAGTTCTTC	CASSFGLRAGEQFF
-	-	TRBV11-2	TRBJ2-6	TGTGCCAGCAGCTTTTCCGGAGAAGTGGGCGTCCTGACTTTC	CASSFSGEVGVLTF
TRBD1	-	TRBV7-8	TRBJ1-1	TGTGCCAGCAGCTCACAGGGGGCCAACGTGAACACTGAAGCTTTCTTT	CASSSQGANVNTEAFF
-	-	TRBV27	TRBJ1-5	TGTGCCAGCAGACCTTTACAGGAGATGGAGCCCCAGCATTTT	CASRPLQEMEPQHF
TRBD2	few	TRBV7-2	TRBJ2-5	TGTGCCAGCACGCGACTAGCGGGAGCCTCTGAGACCCAGTACTTC	CASTRLAGASETQYF
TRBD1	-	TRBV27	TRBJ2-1	TGTGCCAGCAGTTTGACAGGGGGCTTATCGAACCGCTACAATGAGCAGTTCTTC	CASSLTGGLSNRYNEQFF
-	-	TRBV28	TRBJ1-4	TGTGCCAGCTCCCGAGGAGGGGGGGATGAAAAACTGTTTTTT	CASSRGGGDEKLFF
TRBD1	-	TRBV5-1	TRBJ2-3	TGCGCCAGCAGCCCCCGGGACTGGACAGGGCGCACAGATACGCAGTATTTT	CASSPRDWTGRTDTQYF
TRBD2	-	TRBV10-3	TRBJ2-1	TGTGCCATCAGGGGAGGGAACAATGAGCAGTTCTTC	CAIRGGNNEQFF
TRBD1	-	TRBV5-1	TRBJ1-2	TGCGCCAGCACCTTGGGACAGGGTAACTATGGCTACACCTTC	CASTLGQGNYGYTF
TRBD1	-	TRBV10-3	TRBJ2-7	TGTGCCATCAGGGGGACAGGGTCCTACGAGCAGTACTTC	CAIRGTGSYEQYF
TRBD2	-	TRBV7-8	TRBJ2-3	TGTGCCTCCAAGGCACTAGCGGGCCTCACAGATACGCAGTATTTT	CASKALAGLTDTQYF
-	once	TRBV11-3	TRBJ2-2	TGTGCCAGCAGCTTAGGGAGGACCACCGGGGAGCTGTTTTTT	CASSLGRTTGELFF
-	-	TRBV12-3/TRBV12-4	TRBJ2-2	TGTGCCAGCAGTTTGGGGGGAACCGGGGAGCTGTTTTTT	CASSLGGTGELFF
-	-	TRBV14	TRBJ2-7	TGTGCCAGCAGCCCCCCCGCTAGTGGAGAGCAGTACTTC	CASSPPASGEQYF